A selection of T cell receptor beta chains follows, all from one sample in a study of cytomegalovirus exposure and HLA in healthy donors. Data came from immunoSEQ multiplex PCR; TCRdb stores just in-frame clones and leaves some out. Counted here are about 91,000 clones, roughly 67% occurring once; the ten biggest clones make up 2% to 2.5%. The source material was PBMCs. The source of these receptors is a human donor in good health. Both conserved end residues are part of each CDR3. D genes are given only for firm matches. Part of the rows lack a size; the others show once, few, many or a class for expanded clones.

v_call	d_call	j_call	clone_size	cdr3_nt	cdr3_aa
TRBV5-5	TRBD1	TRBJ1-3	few	TGTGCCAGCAGCTTGGTCCCGGGACAGGGCTCCTCTGGAAACACCATATATTTT	CASSLVPGQGSSGNTIYF
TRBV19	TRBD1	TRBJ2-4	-	TGTGCCAGTAGTAACACAGGGGGATCGGGATACTTC	CASSNTGGSGYF
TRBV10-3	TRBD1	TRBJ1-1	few	TGTGCCATCAGTGAGTCGCGGCAGGGGGCTCCTAAAGCTTTCTTT	CAISESRQGAPKAFF
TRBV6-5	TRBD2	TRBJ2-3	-	TGTGCCAGCAGTTACTCCGGCGGGGGGTGGCAGTATTTT	CASSYSGGGWQYF
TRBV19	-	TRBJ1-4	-	TGTGCCAGTAGTTTTCAAGACAGATTTGAAAAACTGTTTTTT	CASSFQDRFEKLFF
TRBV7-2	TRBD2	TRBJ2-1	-	TGTGCCAGTACAAAGCGGGGGGACTCCTACAATGAGCAGTTCTTC	CASTKRGDSYNEQFF
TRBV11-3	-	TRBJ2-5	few	TGTGCCAGCAGCTTAGGACAGGGGAGGGGAGAGACCCAGTACTTC	CASSLGQGRGETQYF
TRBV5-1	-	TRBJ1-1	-	TGCGCCAGCAGCTCGGACAGTCTGAACACTGAAGCTTTCTTT	CASSSDSLNTEAFF
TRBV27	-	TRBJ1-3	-	TGTGCCAGCAGTCCAGGGCAGGGGTGGAACACCATATATTTT	CASSPGQGWNTIYF
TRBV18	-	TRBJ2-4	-	TGTGCCAGCTCCACAGATATAGCCAAAAACATTCAGTACTTC	CASSTDIAKNIQYF
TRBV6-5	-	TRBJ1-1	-	TGTGCCAGCAGCTCAGGCCACACTGAAGCTTTCTTT	CASSSGHTEAFF
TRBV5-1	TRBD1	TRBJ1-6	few	TGCGCCAGCAGCTTGGAGGGGGCAGAAAATTCACCCCTCCACTTT	CASSLEGAENSPLHF
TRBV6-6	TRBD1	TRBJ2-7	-	TGTGCCAGCACCCGGACAGGGCTTAGTTCCGAGCAGTACTTC	CASTRTGLSSEQYF
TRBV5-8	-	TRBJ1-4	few	TGTGCCAGCAGCGTTTACAGGGAAACTAATGAAAAACTGTTTTTT	CASSVYRETNEKLFF
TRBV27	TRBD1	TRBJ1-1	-	TGTGCCAGCAGTTTAAGACAGGGGAACACTGAAGCTTTCTTT	CASSLRQGNTEAFF
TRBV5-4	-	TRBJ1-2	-	TGTGCCAGCAGCTTGGGTGGGAGGGGGTACTATGGCTACACCTTC	CASSLGGRGYYGYTF
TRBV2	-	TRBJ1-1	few	TGTGCCAGCAGTCTGACAGGAACTGAAGCTTTCTTT	CASSLTGTEAFF
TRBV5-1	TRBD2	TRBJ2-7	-	TGCGCCAGCAGCTTGGGCGGGGGTCGGGGGTTCGAGCAGTACTTC	CASSLGGGRGFEQYF
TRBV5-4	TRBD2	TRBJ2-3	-	TGTGCCAGCAGCTTGGCTAGCGGTACAGATACGCAGTATTTT	CASSLASGTDTQYF
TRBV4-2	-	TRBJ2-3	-	TGTGCCAGCAGCCAAGGCGGGCAGAGTCGGGATACGCAGTATTTT	CASSQGGQSRDTQYF
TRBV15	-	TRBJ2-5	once	TGTGCCACCAGCAGCCAGCGGCAGTGGGAGACCCAGTACTTC	CATSSQRQWETQYF
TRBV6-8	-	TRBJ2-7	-	TGTGCCAGCAGTTCACAACAGGCCACAAGCTCCTACGAGCAGTACTTC	CASSSQQATSSYEQYF
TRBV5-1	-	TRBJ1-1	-	TGCGCCAGCAGCTTGGTAGGGGGATCGGGGAACACTGAAGCTTTCTTT	CASSLVGGSGNTEAFF
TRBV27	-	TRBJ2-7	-	TGTGCCAGCAGTCGACCCGGGACACCTTACGAGCAGTACTTC	CASSRPGTPYEQYF
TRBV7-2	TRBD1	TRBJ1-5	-	TGTGCCAGCAGCCTACAGGGGCTGGGACAGCCCCAGCATTTT	CASSLQGLGQPQHF
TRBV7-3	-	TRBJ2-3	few	TGTGCCAGCAGCCCACACCCGGGACTCGAATCAGATACGCAGTATTTT	CASSPHPGLESDTQYF
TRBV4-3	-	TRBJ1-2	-	TGCGCCAGCAGCCAAGTCGCCAGGGCCCCTCGGGGCTACACCTTC	CASSQVARAPRGYTF
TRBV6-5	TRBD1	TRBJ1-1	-	TGTGCCAGCAGTCTGGGACAGGGAAGGACTGAAGCTTTCTTT	CASSLGQGRTEAFF
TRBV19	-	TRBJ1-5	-	TGTGCCAGTAGCCCCTGGGAGCATGGCAATCAGCCCCAGCATTTT	CASSPWEHGNQPQHF
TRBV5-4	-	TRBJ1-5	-	TGTGCCAGCAGCTTGCGGGATCAGCCCCAGCATTTT	CASSLRDQPQHF
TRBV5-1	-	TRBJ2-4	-	TGCGCCAGCAGCTTGGGATTTCGATCGGAGGGGGCAAGAATTCAGTACTTC	CASSLGFRSEGARIQYF
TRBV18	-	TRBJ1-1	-	TGTGCCAGCTCACACGCGGAGCTCGAAAGTAGATGGGCTGAAGCTTTCTTT	CASSHAELESRWAEAFF
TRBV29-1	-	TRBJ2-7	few	TGCAGCGTTGGACTCTCCCCGAGTGAGCAGTACTTC	CSVGLSPSEQYF
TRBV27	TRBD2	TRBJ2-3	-	TGTGCCAGCAGTTTAGGCGGGGGAAGCACAGATACGCAGTATTTT	CASSLGGGSTDTQYF
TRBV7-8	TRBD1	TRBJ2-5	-	TGTGCCAGCAGCTTACGGGACAGGGGGCTAGAGACCCAGTACTTC	CASSLRDRGLETQYF
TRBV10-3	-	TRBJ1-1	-	TGTGCCATCAGTGCGGTGGGCCTCTTGAACACTGAAGCTTTCTTT	CAISAVGLLNTEAFF
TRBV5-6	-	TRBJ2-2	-	TGTGCCAGCAGCTTGGTGGGACTCAAAACCGGGGAGCTGTTTTTT	CASSLVGLKTGELFF
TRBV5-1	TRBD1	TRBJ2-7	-	TGCGCCAGCAGCTACCCCGACAGGGGGTACGAGCAGTACTTC	CASSYPDRGYEQYF
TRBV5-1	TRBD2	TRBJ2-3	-	TGCGCCAGCAGCCTGAAAACTAGCGGAAGCACAGATACGCAGTATTTT	CASSLKTSGSTDTQYF
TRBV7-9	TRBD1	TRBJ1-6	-	TGTGCCAGCAGTCGTGGGACAGTCGATAATTCACCCCTCCACTTT	CASSRGTVDNSPLHF
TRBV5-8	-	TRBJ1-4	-	TGTGCCAGCGCACTCACGCAAGGGGCCGTTAATGAAAAACTGTTTTTT	CASALTQGAVNEKLFF
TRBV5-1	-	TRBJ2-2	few	TGCGCCAGCAGCTTGGTTCCGGGAAACACCGGGGAGCTGTTTTTT	CASSLVPGNTGELFF
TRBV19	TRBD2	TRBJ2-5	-	TGTGCCAGTAGTTTCGGACTAGCGGGGGTCCAAGAGACCCAGTACTTC	CASSFGLAGVQETQYF
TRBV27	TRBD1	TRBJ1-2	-	TGTGCCAGCAGCCGTCTCCATGGGACAGGGTTATATGGCTACACCTTC	CASSRLHGTGLYGYTF
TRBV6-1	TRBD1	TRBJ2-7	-	TGTGCCAGCAGTGAGTGGGGACAGGGTAACCCTCCCTACGAGCAGTACTTC	CASSEWGQGNPPYEQYF
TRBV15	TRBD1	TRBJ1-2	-	TGTGCCACCAGGTTCACAGGGGGCGGGTATGGCTACACCTTC	CATRFTGGGYGYTF
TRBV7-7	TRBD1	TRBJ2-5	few	TGTGCCAGCAGCTTAGAGGGACAGGGGGGTTCTGGGACCCAGTACTTC	CASSLEGQGGSGTQYF
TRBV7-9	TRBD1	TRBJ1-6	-	TGTGCCAGCAGCTTTCACGGGACAGACAATTCACCCCTCCACTTT	CASSFHGTDNSPLHF
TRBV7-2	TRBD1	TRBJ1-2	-	TGTGCCAGCAGCTTAACTGACAGGGATAAATTATATGGCTACACCTTC	CASSLTDRDKLYGYTF
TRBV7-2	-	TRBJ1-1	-	TGTGCCAGCAGCTCAATTAGGAACACTGAAGCTTTCTTT	CASSSIRNTEAFF
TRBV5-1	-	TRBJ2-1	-	TGCGCCAGCAGCCCGGGACTCGGCAATGAGCAGTTCTTC	CASSPGLGNEQFF
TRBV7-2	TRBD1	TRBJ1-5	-	TGTGCCAGCAGCCGGACAGGAGGCAATCAGCCCCAGCATTTT	CASSRTGGNQPQHF
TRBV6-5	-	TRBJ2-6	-	TGTGCCAGCAGTTACTCTTATTCCTCTGGGGCCAACGTCCTGACTTTC	CASSYSYSSGANVLTF
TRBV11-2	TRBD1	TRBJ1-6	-	TGTGCCAGCAGCATAGACAGGGGCGTTCAGACCCTCCACTTT	CASSIDRGVQTLHF
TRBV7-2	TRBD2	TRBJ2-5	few	TGTGCCAGCAGCCTCACTAGCGGGGGGGTTCGTGAGACCCAGTACTTC	CASSLTSGGVRETQYF
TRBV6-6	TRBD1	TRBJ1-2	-	TGTGCCAGCAGCCCTCGACAGGGGGCGTTGAATGGCTACACCTTC	CASSPRQGALNGYTF